Sequencing of this T cell receptor (beta chain) was carried out in a study of identical twins. Study conclusions and caveats: Beta out-of-frame twin sharing showed a weaker excess. The authors noted that invariant MAIT and iNKT cells could partly confound zero-insertion analyses. Models underpredicted monozygotic twin sharing of out-of-frame TCR alpha.

From the 5' RACE reads, TCRdb called clonotypes with MiXCR, one entry per CDR3 protein. The data show fewer than 350,000 distinct CDR3 sequences, under 9.5% seen once. This clonotype was counted a few times. Its antigen is unknown. The V and J ends lost 4 bases and 7 bases, in that order; junction bases with no gene match: 4. The CDR3 covers 13 residues. This sample was shared with a second study, whose subject was yellow fever vaccine responses in identical twins.

The receptor was derived from a woman aged 18-29 years in good health. V and J are TRBV12-3 or TRBV12-4 and TRBJ2-1; 7 bases line up with TRBD2. Source material: memory (CD45RO+) T cells sorted from blood. CDR3 nucleotides: TGTGCCAGCAGTTCGACTAGCCAAAATGAGCAGTTCTTC. Translating gives CASSSTSQNEQFF.